This TCR beta chain was sequenced for a study of blood T cell repertoires in COVID-19. Study as a whole: T cells, B-cell-depleted T cells, or PBMCs provided the cDNA or gDNA that served as material.

Trimming stripped 3 bases from V and 4 bases from J, with 14 bases between. This CDR3 has 15 residues. Germline V gives CDR1 MNHNS, CDR2 SASEGT. Per the authors' pipeline: Amplifying reference gene primers gave estimates of nucleated cell counts. TCRdb's copy holds only in-frame clones and misses some; the assay was immunoSEQ multiplex PCR. The D gene and trimming were derived from the DNA, and the V and J assignments and clone size from that table. The table has 200,000 to 300,000 clones, about 83% seen once; the top ten hold 3.5% to 4.5%. The table lists this clone with a few counts. The sample comprised peripheral blood. This TCR derives from a man aged 45-60 years with acute or convalescent COVID-19. The gene calls are TRBV6-1 and TRBJ2-3; possible D gene TRBD2, 6 bases. The CDR3 DNA follows: TGTGCCAGCAGTGATAAGGTGGGAGGCGCAGATACGCAGTATTTT. Translated: CASSDKVGGADTQYF.